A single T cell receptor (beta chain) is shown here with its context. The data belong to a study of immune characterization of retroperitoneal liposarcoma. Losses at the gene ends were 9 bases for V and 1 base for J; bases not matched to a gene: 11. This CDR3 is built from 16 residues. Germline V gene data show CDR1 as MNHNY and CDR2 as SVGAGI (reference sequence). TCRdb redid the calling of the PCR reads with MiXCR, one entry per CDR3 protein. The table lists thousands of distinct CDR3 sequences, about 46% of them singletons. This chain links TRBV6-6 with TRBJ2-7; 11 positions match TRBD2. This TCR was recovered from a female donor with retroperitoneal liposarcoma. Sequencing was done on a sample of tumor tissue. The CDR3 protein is CASRGLAVGGSYEQYF. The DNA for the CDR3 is TGTGCCAGTCGGGGACTAGCGGTTGGGGGATCCTACGAGCAGTACTTC.